Sequencing of this T cell receptor beta chain was carried out in a study of blood T cell repertoires in COVID-19. About the study: Nucleic acid was either cDNA or gDNA, and it came from T cells, B-cell-depleted T cells, or PBMCs.

Original data processing: It was from reference gene primer amplification that nucleated cell counts were estimated. The method was immunoSEQ multiplex PCR; TCRdb's version includes in-frame clones alone and lacks a portion of them. V, J and clone size are taken as reported in that table, and D and trimming were inferred from the DNA itself. The sample has approximately 76,000 clones; roughly 90% are singletons. From germline, CDR1 is SEHNR and CDR2 FQNEAQ (reference sequence). Trimming stripped 5 bases from V and 4 bases from J, with 11 bases between. The CDR3 has 14 amino acids. This clone came up once.

V and J are TRBV7-9 and TRBJ2-2; D is undetermined. Sequencing input: peripheral blood. This clonotype was obtained from a man older than 75 in a cohort sampled during active COVID-19. The CDR3 is CASSPLGRTGELFF. In DNA form, the CDR3 reads TGTGCCAGCAGCCCTCTTGGGCGCACCGGGGAGCTGTTTTTT.